Sequencing of this TCR beta chain was carried out in a study of T cells in localized non-small cell lung cancer. The assay was immunoSEQ multiplex PCR, and TCRdb's table has in-frame clones only and misses some. This sample has 28,000 or so clones, with 80% to 90% found just once. Comment on this clone: The same CDR3 also results from other DNA sequences found in this sample.

The CDR3 has 13 residues. Germline V lookup: CDR1 SNHLY, CDR2 FYNNEI. Trimming took off 4 bases at V and 4 bases at J, with 5 bases between the two ends. Sequencing used peripheral blood, obtained before any cancer treatment. This receptor was obtained from a male donor older than 55 with stage I lung adenocarcinoma. The chain recombines TRBV2 with TRBJ2-6; D not resolved. CDR3 region: CASSVSGANVLTF. In DNA, the CDR3 is TGTGCCAGCAGTGTGTCCGGGGCCAACGTCCTGACTTTC. Supplemented by reference TRBV2 and TRBJ2-6, the full variable domain reads EPEVTQTPSHQVTQMGQEVILRCVPISNHLYFYWYRQILGQKVEFLVSFYNNEISEKSEIFDDQFSVERPDGSNFTLKIRSTKLEDSAMYFCASSVSGANVLTFGAGSRLTVL.